These 7 T cell receptor beta chains were sequenced from one sample in a study of T-cell reconstitution after alpha-beta-depleted transplantation in children. TCRbeta library construction was performed incorporating unique molecular identifiers. TCRdb reprocessed the PCR reads with MiXCR, giving one entry per CDR3 protein. The repertoire includes roughly 610,000 distinct CDR3 sequences, 10% to 13% of them detected once, and roughly 3.9% sits in the top ten. Sequencing was performed on PBMCs from the stem cell graft donor, taken from the stem cell graft. Receptors were obtained from a human donor who donated a stem cell graft to a child with acute myeloid leukemia.

This clonotype was observed many times. The CDR3 sequence: CSARDRSYATGELFF. The CDR3 DNA reads TGCAGTGCTAGAGATCGATCGTACGCCACCGGGGAGCTGTTTTTT. This chain uses TRBV20-1 with TRBJ2-2; D gene unclear. Trimming removed 0 bases at V and 4 bases at J, with 12 bases between. This CDR3 contains 15 residues. Per germline, CDR1 DFQATT and CDR2 SNEGSKA (reference sequence).

This clonotype was counted between two and nine times. The chain couples TRBV20-1 to TRBJ2-3; D is undetermined. This CDR3 is 13 amino acids long. Germline V CDR1 and CDR2: DFQATT, SNEGSKA (reference sequence). V lost 0 bases and J 8 bases, leaving 12 bases between the germline ends. DNA for the CDR3: TGCAGTGCTAGAGATTGGGGTCCCGGTACGCAGTATTTT. It yields the protein CSARDWGPGTQYF.

This clonotype was seen many times. This rearrangement joins TRBV25-1 to TRBJ1-1; D perhaps matches TRBD1 (5 bases). Germline V lookup: CDR1 MGHDK, CDR2 SYGVNS. The CDR3 totals 11 residues. V lost 3 bases and J 10 bases, leaving 9 bases between the germline ends. CDR3 loop: CASSEGQGAFF. CDR3 nucleotide sequence: TGTGCCAGCAGTGAGGGTCAGGGAGCTTTCTTT.

This clonotype was recorded at least ten times. The V and J genes are TRBV20-1 and TRBJ2-3; tentatively, D is TRBD2 (5 bases). The CDR3 is 14 residues long. V lost 3 bases, J lost 2 bases, and 12 bases lay in between. Per the germline V gene, CDR1 is DFQATT and CDR2 is SNEGSKA (reference sequence). CDR3: CSASFFGDTDTQYF. The CDR3 nucleotides are TGCAGTGCTAGTTTCTTCGGGGACACAGATACGCAGTATTTT.

This clonotype was found a few times. This chain joins TRBV9 and TRBJ2-5; tentatively, D is TRBD1 or TRBD2 (7 bases each). The CDR3 extends over 20 amino acids. Trimming cost V 0 bases and J 1 base, with 25 bases left between them. Germline CDR1 reads SGDLS; CDR2 reads YYNGEE. In nucleotides, the CDR3 is TGTGCCAGCAGCGTAGTCCCCCTTCAGGGGGGGCTGGGTTCCCAAGAGACCCAGTACTTC. Its translation is CASSVVPLQGGLGSQETQYF.

Ten or more counts support this clonotype. The V gene is TRBV9, the J gene TRBJ2-1; D remains unclear. The CDR3 is 14 amino acids. V gave up 0 bases and J gave up 0 bases, with 4 bases separating them. The germline V gene encodes CDR1 SGDLS and CDR2 YYNGEE. CDR3 bases: TGTGCCAGCAGCGTAGCGGACTCCTACAATGAGCAGTTCTTC. Its protein product is CASSVADSYNEQFF.

This clonotype was counted ten times or more. The V and J genes are TRBV28 and TRBJ2-7; 8 nucleotides agree with TRBD2. V was pared by 5 bases and J by 4 bases, with 7 bases of the junction left unmatched. Germline V gives CDR1 MDHEN, CDR2 SYDVKM. The CDR3 is 14 residues long. CDR3 protein: CASSREGRSYEQYF. In DNA, the CDR3 is TGTGCCAGCAGTCGGGAGGGCCGGAGTTACGAGCAGTACTTC.